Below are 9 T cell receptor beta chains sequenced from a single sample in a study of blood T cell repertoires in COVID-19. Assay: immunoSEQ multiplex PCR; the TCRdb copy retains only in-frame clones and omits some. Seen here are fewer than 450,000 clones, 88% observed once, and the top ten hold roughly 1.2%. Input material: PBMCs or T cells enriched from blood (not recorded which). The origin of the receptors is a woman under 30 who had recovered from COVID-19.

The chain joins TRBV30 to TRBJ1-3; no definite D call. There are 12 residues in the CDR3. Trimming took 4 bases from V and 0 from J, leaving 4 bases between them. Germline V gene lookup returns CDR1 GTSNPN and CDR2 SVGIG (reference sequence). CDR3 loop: CAWTNSGNTIYF. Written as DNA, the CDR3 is TGTGCCTGGACAAACTCTGGAAACACCATATATTTT.

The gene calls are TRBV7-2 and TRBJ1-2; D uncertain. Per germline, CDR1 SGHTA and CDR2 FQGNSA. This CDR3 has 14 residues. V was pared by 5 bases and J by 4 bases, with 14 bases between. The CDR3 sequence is CASSGAGSSYGYTF. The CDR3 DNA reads TGTGCCAGCAGCGGTGCCGGGAGCAGCTATGGCTACACCTTC.

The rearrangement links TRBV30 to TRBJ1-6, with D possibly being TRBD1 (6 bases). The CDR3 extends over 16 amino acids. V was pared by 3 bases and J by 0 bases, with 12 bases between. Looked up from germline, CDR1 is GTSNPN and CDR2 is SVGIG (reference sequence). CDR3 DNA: TGTGCCTGGAGAGATAGGGGGAGCTCCTATAATTCACCCCTCCACTTT. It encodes CAWRDRGSSYNSPLHF.

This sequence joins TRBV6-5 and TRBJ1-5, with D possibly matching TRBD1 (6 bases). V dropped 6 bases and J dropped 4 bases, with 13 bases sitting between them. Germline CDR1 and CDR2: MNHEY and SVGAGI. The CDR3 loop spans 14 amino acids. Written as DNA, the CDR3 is TGTGCCAGCAGCTTTAGACAGGAGAATCAGCCCCAGCATTTT. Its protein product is CASSFRQENQPQHF.

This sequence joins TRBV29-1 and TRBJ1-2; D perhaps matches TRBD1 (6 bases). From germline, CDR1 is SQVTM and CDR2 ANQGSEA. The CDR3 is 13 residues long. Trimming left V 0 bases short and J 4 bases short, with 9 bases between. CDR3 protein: CSVEDGGSYGYTF. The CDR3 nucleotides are TGCAGCGTTGAAGATGGGGGCAGCTATGGCTACACCTTC.

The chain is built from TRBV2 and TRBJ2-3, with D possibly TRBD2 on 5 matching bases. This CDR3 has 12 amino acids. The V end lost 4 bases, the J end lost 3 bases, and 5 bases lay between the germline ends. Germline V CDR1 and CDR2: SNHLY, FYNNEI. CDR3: CASSGETDTQYF. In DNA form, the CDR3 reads TGTGCCAGCAGTGGGGAGACAGATACGCAGTATTTT.

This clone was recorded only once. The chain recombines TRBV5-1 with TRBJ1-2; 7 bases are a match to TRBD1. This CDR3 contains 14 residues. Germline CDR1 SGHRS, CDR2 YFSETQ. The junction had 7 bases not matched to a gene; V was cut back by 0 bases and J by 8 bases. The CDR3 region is CASSLDPGQHGYTF. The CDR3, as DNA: TGCGCCAGCAGCTTGGATCCGGGACAGCACGGCTACACCTTC. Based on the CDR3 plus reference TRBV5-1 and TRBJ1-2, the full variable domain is KAGVTQTPRYLIKTRGQQVTLSCSPISGHRSVSWYQQTPGQGLQFLFEYFSETQRNKGNFPGRFSGRQFSNSRSEMNVSTLELGDSALYLCASSLDPGQHGYTFGSGTRLTVV.

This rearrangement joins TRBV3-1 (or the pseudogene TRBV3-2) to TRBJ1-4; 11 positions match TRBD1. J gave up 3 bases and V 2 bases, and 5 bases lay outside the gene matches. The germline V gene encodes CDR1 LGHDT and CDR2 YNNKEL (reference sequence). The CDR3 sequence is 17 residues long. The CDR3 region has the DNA TGTGCCAGCAGCCAATTCGGGACAGGGGGTGCTAATGAAAAACTGTTTTTT. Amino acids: CASSQFGTGGANEKLFF.

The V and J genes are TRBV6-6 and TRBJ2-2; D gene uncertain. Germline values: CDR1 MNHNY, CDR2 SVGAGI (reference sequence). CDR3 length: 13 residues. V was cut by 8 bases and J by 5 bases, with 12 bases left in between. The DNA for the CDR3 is TGTGCCAGCCTAGTCTCGTGGACCGGGGAGCTGTTTTTT. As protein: CASLVSWTGELFF.